The 17 T cell receptor beta chains below were found in one sample sequenced in a study of Graves' ophthalmopathy and Graves' hyperthyroidism. Amplification targeted the TCR beta CDR3 regions, with RNA transcripts as the source material. In the first round, RT-PCR was carried out with HTBI primers, and a multiplex PCR formed the second round. TCRdb analysed the multiplex PCR reads with MiXCR anew, one entry per CDR3 protein. The sample carries some 750,000 distinct CDR3 sequences, approximately 40% recorded once. Sequencing input: peripheral blood. The receptor source for this set is an adult man with Graves' ophthalmopathy.

The CDR3 region has the DNA TGTGCCAGCGGTCCCGGGACAGCGGGACTAGCGGGGGCCAACGTCCTGACTTTC. Residues: CASGPGTAGLAGANVLTF. The chain combines TRBV12-3 or TRBV12-4 with TRBJ2-6; 10 nucleotides match TRBD2. This CDR3 has 18 amino acids. Trimming at V came to 8 bases and at J to 4 bases, leaving 14 bases not matched to a gene.

This clonotype was recorded many times. The chain joins TRBV9 to TRBJ2-5; TRBD1 might be the D (6 bases). Germline CDR1 and CDR2: SGDLS and YYNGEE. V was shortened by 4 bases and J by 5 bases, with 18 bases between the two germline ends. This CDR3 has 15 residues. The CDR3 protein is CASSQQGVPMETQYF. CDR3 in DNA: TGTGCCAGCAGCCAACAGGGAGTACCCATGGAGACCCAGTACTTC.

V gene TRBV9 combines with J gene TRBJ1-1; D perhaps matches TRBD1 (5 bases). Germline lookup yields CDR1 SGDLS and CDR2 YYNGEE. The CDR3 runs 15 residues. The V and J ends lost 4 bases and 4 bases respectively, with 17 bases between them. CDR3 in DNA: TGTGCCAGCAGCCAATCAAATCGTGGGGGCACTGAAGCTTTCTTT. Translating gives CASSQSNRGGTEAFF.

This clonotype was seen ten or more times. The chain links TRBV7-9 to TRBJ1-5; D gene uncertain. V was clipped by 5 bases and J by 9 bases, with 11 bases between them. The germline CDR1 and CDR2 sequences are SEHNR and FQNEAQ (reference sequence). The CDR3 consists of 12 residues. CDR3 DNA: TGTGCCAGCAGCCTCGACCGACTGCCCCAGCATTTT. Its translation: CASSLDRLPQHF.

The V and J genes are TRBV10-2 and TRBJ1-5, with unresolved D. In germline, CDR1 is WSHSY, CDR2 SAAADI. V shed 0 bases and J shed 6 bases, with 9 bases lying between them. CDR3 size: 14 residues. CDR3 amino acids: CASSESGSVQPQHF. Written as DNA, the CDR3 is TGCGCCAGCAGTGAGTCAGGGTCGGTTCAGCCCCAGCATTTT.

In this sample, this clonotype turned up a few times. The chain carries TRBV5-4 and TRBJ2-6; a weak D match, TRBD1 (5 bases). There are 18 residues in the CDR3. Trimming removed 2 bases from V and 0 bases from J, with 15 bases in between. CDR1 and CDR2 (germline): SGHNT, YYREEE (reference sequence). CDR3 sequence (DNA): TGTGCCAGCAGCTTCCTGGCAGGGAAGGGCTCTGGGGCCAACGTCCTGACTTTC. Translated, it gives CASSFLAGKGSGANVLTF.

V is TRBV7-2 and J is TRBJ1-6; perhaps TRBD1 as D (5 bases). The CDR3 covers 13 residues. Germline lookup yields CDR1 SGHTA and CDR2 FQGNSA. The V end lost 2 bases, the J end lost 13 bases, and 12 bases lay between the germline ends. CDR3 sequence (DNA): TGTGCCAGCAGCTTACAGGGCAGGCAGCCCCTCCACTTT. Translating it yields CASSLQGRQPLHF. Full variable domain (missing parts from reference TRBV7-2 and TRBJ1-6): GAGVSQSPSNKVTEKGKDVELRCDPISGHTALYWYRQSLGQGLEFLIYFQGNSAPDKSGLPSDRFSAERTGGSVSTLTIQRTQQEDSAVYLCASSLQGRQPLHFGNGTRLTVT.

This clonotype was detected only once. Sequence at one end of the junction differs from germline and may be a read error. This chain links TRBV7-9 with TRBJ1-4; D unresolved. The V gene's germline CDR1 is SEHNR and CDR2 FQNEAQ (reference sequence). The CDR3 is made up of 14 amino acids. The CDR3 loop reads CASSQAVGSEKLFF. The CDR3 nucleotides read TGCGCCAGCAGCCAAGCCGTGGGGAGTGAAAAACTGTTTTTT. Complete variable domain (other parts from reference TRBV7-9 and TRBJ1-4): DTGVSQNPRHKITKRGQNVTFRCDPISEHNRLYWYRQTLGQGPEFLTYFQNEAQLEKSRLLSDRFSAERPKGSFSTLEIQRTEQGDSAMYLCASSQAVGSEKLFFGSGTQLSVL.

The chain combines TRBV19 with TRBJ2-7; D is possibly TRBD1 or TRBD2 (5 bases each). The CDR3 length is 16 residues. From germline, CDR1 is LNHDA and CDR2 SQIVND (reference sequence). Trimming stripped 9 bases from V and 4 bases from J, with 25 bases between. The CDR3 region has the DNA TGTGCCAGCAGCCCGGGGTATGGGGCCGGTGGGTACGAGCAGTACTTC. Translated: CASSPGYGAGGYEQYF.

In DNA form, the CDR3 reads TGTGCCAGCTCACCACGGGCAGGGGATCAGCCCCAGCATTTT. The encoded protein is CASSPRAGDQPQHF. The rearrangement links TRBV24-1 to TRBJ1-5; D perhaps matches TRBD1 (6 bases). Germline-derived CDR1 and CDR2 are KGHDR and SFDVKD. V lost 11 bases, J lost 5 bases, and 18 bases lay in between. The CDR3 contains 14 residues.

This clonotype was recorded a few times. At one of its ends the junction is not consistent with the germline gene, which may arise from a read error. The rearrangement uses TRBV10-3 and TRBJ1-5, with D possibly TRBD1 on 5 matching bases. This CDR3 comprises 14 residues. Germline V lookup: CDR1 ENHRY, CDR2 SYGVKD. The chain's CDR3 is CASSGGVGNQPQHF. In nucleotides, the CDR3 is TGTGCCAGCAGTGGGGGGGTTGGCAATCAGCCCCAGCATTTT.

This clonotype was counted a few times. The genes are TRBV7-2 and TRBJ2-2; 8 nucleotides agree with TRBD2. Trimming cost V 7 bases and J 1 base; bases outside gene matches: 11. The CDR3 has 17 amino acids. CDR1 SGHTA and CDR2 FQGNSA come from the germline V gene. The CDR3 bases are TGTGCCAGCACCTCCACCGGGCTAGCGGGGAACACCGGGGAGCTGTTTTTT. Amino acid sequence: CASTSTGLAGNTGELFF.

V gene TRBV15 combines with J gene TRBJ2-2, with D tentatively TRBD2 (6 bases). V dropped 9 bases and J dropped 0 bases, with 20 bases sitting between them. The CDR3 extends over 17 amino acids. Germline V gene data show CDR1 as LNHNV and CDR2 as YYDKDF (reference sequence). The CDR3 DNA reads TGTGCCACGGCCCGGTACACGGGAGCCGCGAACACCGGGGAGCTGTTTTTT. It encodes CATARYTGAANTGELFF.

This clonotype was observed many times. This chain connects TRBV7-2 to TRBJ1-2; D call uncertain. CDR3 length equals 15 residues. Trimming removed 4 bases at V and 1 base at J, with 13 bases between. CDR1 is SGHTA, CDR2 FQGNSA, per germline. The CDR3 DNA follows: TGTGCCAGCAGCTCGGGATCAGCCCTTAACTATGGCTACACCTTC. Translating it yields CASSSGSALNYGYTF.

The V gene is TRBV6-6, the J gene TRBJ2-5, with D perhaps TRBD1 or TRBD2 (6 bases each). V lost 6 bases and J 5 bases, leaving 16 bases between the germline ends. Germline assignment: CDR1 MNHNY and CDR2 SVGAGI (reference sequence). This CDR3 region has 14 residues. The CDR3 region is CASRFRQEGETQYF. CDR3 DNA sequence: TGTGCCAGCAGATTCCGACAGGAGGGGGAGACCCAGTACTTC.

The chain carries TRBV9 and TRBJ2-7; TRBD2 might be the D (6 bases). The CDR3 loop spans 16 amino acids. With 4 bases removed from V and 2 bases from J, the gap between germline ends came to 19 bases. In germline, CDR1 is SGDLS, CDR2 YYNGEE. In DNA, the CDR3 is TGTGCCAGCAGCTGGGGCGCGCGGGGAGAAGCCTACGAGCAGTACTTC. This sequence encodes CASSWGARGEAYEQYF.

The rearrangement joins TRBV7-3 to TRBJ2-7; maybe TRBD1 (6 bases). Deletions cut 2 bases from V and 3 bases from J, with 17 bases between. CDR3 length equals 16 residues. Germline assignment: CDR1 SGHTA and CDR2 FQGTGA. The CDR3 loop reads CASSLVVGGLGYEQYF. In DNA, the CDR3 is TGTGCCAGCAGCTTAGTCGTTGGGGGCCTAGGCTACGAGCAGTACTTC.